The clone carrying this TCR beta chain occurred a few times. The data belong to a study of cytomegalovirus exposure and HLA in healthy donors. Study information: Of all 398 donors who were genotyped, 70% to 85% belonged to the Caucasian-associated ancestry cluster.

With 60 Vbeta and 13 Jbeta primers, the PCR was carried out. Clones were read by immunoSEQ multiplex PCR, and TCRdb kept only the in-frame ones, dropping some. The data contain 60,000 to 75,000 clones, roughly 85% of them singletons. This CDR3 comprises 13 residues. Trimming removed 5 bases from V and 6 bases from J; junction bases left unmatched: 5. The germline V gene has CDR1 SGHTA and CDR2 FQGNSA. This TCR was sampled from a female donor in good health and CMV-seronegative. Sequenced sample: PBMCs. The gene calls are TRBV7-2 and TRBJ2-7, with 9 bases lining up with TRBD1. CDR3: CASSTGQGFEQYF. The CDR3 bases are TGTGCCAGCAGCACAGGACAGGGGTTCGAGCAGTACTTC.